This TCR beta chain was captured in a study of cytomegalovirus exposure and HLA in healthy donors. Overall study: Drawn from HLA-typed donors, 65 million to 100 million unique TCRs were held in an early data release. Of several hundred genotyped donors, about 81% clustered with self-reported Caucasian donors.

With regard to this clone: Its antigen is as yet unknown.

The V gene lost 1 base and the J gene lost 0 bases, with 13 bases spanning the gap. Per the germline V gene, CDR1 is LGHNA and CDR2 is YNFKEQ. The CDR3 covers 16 residues. The PCR employed 60 Vbeta primers together with 13 Jbeta primers. The method was immunoSEQ multiplex PCR; TCRdb's version includes in-frame clones alone and lacks a portion of them. The sample lists about 150,000 clones, roughly 82% occurring once. Findings and limits, study-wide: A missense variant in DCLRE1C was later tied to TCR beta V- and J-gene trimming. Follow-up analysis seemed to connect common viral pathogens with several of the most significant clusters identified.

The sequence came from a man in his thirties or forties in good health and CMV-seronegative. The sample consisted of PBMCs. The chain employs TRBV4-2 and TRBJ2-7; D might be TRBD2 (6 bases). The CDR3 reads CASSQVAEASSYEQYF. The CDR3 DNA follows: TGTGCCAGCAGCCAAGTAGCGGAGGCCAGCTCCTACGAGCAGTACTTC.